A selection of T cell receptor beta chains follows, all from one sample in a study of blood T cell repertoires in COVID-19. TCRdb's copy holds only in-frame clones and misses some; the assay was immunoSEQ multiplex PCR. Of 150,000 to 200,000 clones in the sample, under 85% were seen once. The sample comprised peripheral blood. The receptors shown here come from a man aged 70 or older with acute or convalescent COVID-19. CDR3s include the opening cysteine and the closing phenylalanine or tryptophan. D genes are given only for firm matches. Size is stated for part of the rows, as once, few or many counts, or as a class when the clone is expanded.

d_call j_call v_call clone_size cdr3_aa cdr3_nt
TRBD1 TRBJ1-2 TRBV19 NA CASTPAQGENYGYTF TGTGCCAGTACCCCGGCACAGGGGGAAAACTATGGCTACACCTTC
TRBD1 TRBJ1-1 TRBV5-1 NA CASSLEGAYTEAFF TGCGCCAGCAGCTTGGAGGGGGCCTACACTGAAGCTTTCTTT
NA TRBJ2-1 TRBV9 NA CASSVVADSYNEQFF TGTGCCAGCAGCGTAGTAGCGGACTCCTACAATGAGCAGTTCTTC
NA TRBJ2-1 TRBV11-3 NA CASSLGSFDSSYNEQFF TGTGCCAGCAGCTTAGGGAGTTTTGACTCCTCCTACAATGAGCAGTTCTTC
TRBD1 TRBJ2-2 TRBV23-1 few CASSRFTGVGDSSNTGELFF TGCGCCAGCAGTCGATTCACAGGGGTCGGGGACAGCTCGAACACCGGGGAGCTGTTTTTT
TRBD2 TRBJ2-3 TRBV5-4 NA CASSQWTSGGDTQYF TGTGCCAGCAGCCAATGGACTAGCGGGGGGGATACGCAGTATTTT
TRBD1 TRBJ1-4 TRBV5-4 NA CASSSKGQGSEKLFF TGTGCCAGCAGCTCGAAAGGACAGGGCAGCGAAAAACTGTTTTTT
NA TRBJ1-1 TRBV6-1 NA CASSEGRTEAFF TGTGCCAGCAGTGAAGGGAGAACTGAAGCTTTCTTT
NA TRBJ1-2 TRBV7-2 NA CASSVNRDDGYTF TGTGCCAGCAGCGTAAACAGGGATGATGGCTACACCTTC
NA TRBJ1-2 TRBV7-2 NA CASSLVPENYGYTF TGTGCCAGCAGCTTAGTCCCCGAGAACTATGGCTACACCTTC
TRBD2 TRBJ2-7 TRBV7-2 few CASSLGYGLAGGRDEQYF TGTGCCAGCAGCTTAGGATATGGACTAGCGGGAGGTCGGGACGAGCAGTACTTC
TRBD1 TRBJ2-2 TRBV5-1 NA CASSLGDRAGGELFF TGCGCCAGCAGCTTGGGGGACAGGGCTGGCGGGGAGCTGTTTTTT
NA TRBJ2-3 TRBV19 NA CASSKAGSSTDTQYF TGTGCCAGTAGTAAGGCAGGGTCTAGCACAGATACGCAGTATTTT
NA TRBJ2-2 TRBV7-3 NA CASSRDGELFF TGTGCCAGCAGCCGGGACGGGGAGCTGTTTTTT
NA TRBJ1-2 TRBV11-3 NA CASSFSSKGYTF TGTGCCAGCAGCTTCTCCAGTAAGGGCTACACCTTC
TRBD1 TRBJ1-2 TRBV6-5 NA CASSQQGAAGYTF TGTGCCAGCAGCCAACAGGGGGCAGCCGGCTACACCTTC
NA TRBJ2-7 TRBV18 NA CASSPVETSHEQYF TGTGCCAGCTCACCAGTTGAAACTTCACACGAGCAGTACTTC